This T cell receptor (beta chain) stems from a study of spatial heterogeneity in lung cancer (dated by TCRdb to the late 2010s). Concerning the study at large: Beta-chain transcripts were consistently detected in greater numbers than alpha-chain transcripts, which likely reflects a higher abundance of beta-chain transcripts. In the raw uncorrected reads, each unique combination of TCR and UMI appeared more than ten times on average. In non-small cell lung cancer, the study made a quantitative comparison of TCR alpha and beta repertoires among multiple tumor regions, matched nontumor lung and blood. Nonsynonymous mutation counts, determined by whole-exome sequencing of tumor tissue, were related to features of the TCR repertoire. At surgery, both alpha and beta chains were TCR-sequenced in roughly 200 tumor regions, over 61 matched nontumor lung samples and some 58 PBMC samples. The research as a whole found: Ubiquitous expanded tumor TCRs were detected in blood more often at tumor resection than at routine follow-up. Additional single-cell paired TCR alpha and beta sequencing was considered necessary to confirm, at a functional level, the hypothesis that regional TCRs recognize regional mutations.

Taken with the paper, the label for time point translates to: sample taken at primary tumor resection. For TCR sequencing, whole RNA was extracted from tumor and nontumor lung tissue, or from cryopreserved PBMC samples, and no cell sorting was done. The donors were about 71 patients from the lung TRACERx cohort who had early-stage, untreated non-small cell lung cancer. Only patients with enough RNA available from two or more tumor regions were chosen for TCR sequencing. Libraries came from 5' RACE. Sequencing used a NextSeq 500. In the TCR library protocol, a unique molecular identifier was attached to each TCR cDNA molecule so that PCR and sequencing errors could be corrected. The authors processed their data as follows. Decombinator tools were used for TCR identification, UMI-based error correction and CDR3 extraction. Expanded TCRs were defined as those above a frequency of 2 per 1,000, corresponding to the top 1% of the tumor frequency distribution. Rényi diversity was computed with the R vegan package after subsampling each repertoire 100 times to 5,000 TCRs. CDR3 similarity networks were built from amino acid triplet string-kernel similarity, with CDR3s being connected when pairwise similarity was above 0.82. TCRdb trimmed the raw reads at Q25, called clones with MiXCR and kept productive beta chains. When rows share a CDR3 protein, they turn into one entry using the most common DNA and genes. For this entry, the V and J calls and clone size follow TCRdb and not the study's own pipeline. The sample records 8,100 or so distinct CDR3 sequences, 5.4% of which are singletons. The ten largest clones represent roughly 36% of the sample.

Ten or more counts support this clonotype. Its antigen specificity is not known. Qualities for individual bases were not recorded, and no much larger clone is one base off. Sample: PBMCs, taken at surgery. The clonotype was recovered from a male donor with early-stage non-small cell lung cancer.

The sequence in DNA is TGTGCCAGCAGCTTAATGGGACAGATGAACACCGGGGAGCTGTTTTTT. This gives the protein CASSLMGQMNTGELFF. The chain links TRBV7-6 with TRBJ2-2, with 7 junctional bases fitting TRBD1. Spanning cysteine to phenylalanine, the CDR3 consists of 16 amino acids. The entry retains the CDR3 DNA only, 48 bases that are in frame from base 1. From the germline V gene, CDR1 is SGHVS and CDR2 is FNYEAQ. V lost 2 bases and J lost 1 base, and the count of bases not matched to a germline gene is 4.